The T cell receptor (beta chain) under discussion was sequenced for a study of graft-versus-host responses after intestinal transplantation. Study-level background: Every one of the recipients received anti-thymocyte globulin induction and afterwards took tacrolimus and steroids for around three years.

The CDR3 extends over 17 amino acids. In germline, CDR1 is MGHRA, CDR2 YSYEKL. Trimming removed 2 bases from V and 2 bases from J; junction bases left unmatched: 7. Using immunoSEQ multiplex PCR, the repertoire was profiled, and TCRdb retains in-frame clones only, with some absent. The sample has 23,000 or so clones, 40% seen once. This clone was observed a few times. The material sequenced was alloreactive CD4+ T cells from a mixed lymphocyte reaction culture, taken before intestinal transplant. Subset: CFSE-low proliferating T cells sorted from roughly 6-day pre-transplant mixed lymphocyte reaction (GvH or HvG direction). This receptor was taken from a human patient who received an intestinal transplant. The V call is TRBV4-1, the J call TRBJ2-1, with TRBD2 matching over 9 bases. Written as DNA, the CDR3 is TGCGCCAGCAGCCAATTGTGGCTAGCGGGGACCTACAATGAGCAGTTCTTC. Residues: CASSQLWLAGTYNEQFF.